This passage covers 24 T cell receptor beta chains from one sample sequenced in a study of T cell clonality in common variable immunodeficiency (dated by TCRdb to 2013 to 2016). Receptor libraries were prepared by the immunoSEQ multiplex PCR assay. What TCRdb holds here is the immuneACCESS table cut down to in-frame rearrangements. Part of the clones is not present; checked against another copy, under half of the missing clones reflect an unresolved V gene, and the others are unexplained. Here the sample lists approximately 50,000 clones, none seen once only. Jointly, the top ten make up more than 2% of the sample. The sequenced sample was peripheral blood mononuclear cells. Source of these receptors: a person between 18 and 70 years old in good health.

This clone was observed many times. Read data end 3 residues before the CDR3 end; the end is taken from the germline J gene. The V call is TRBV5-4, the J call TRBJ2-1; 11 bases line up with TRBD2. CDR1 and CDR2 (germline): SGHNT, YYREEE (reference sequence). This CDR3 contains 14 residues. V was clipped by 10 bases and J by 1 base; unmatched bases: 4. CDR3 DNA (partial): TGTGCCGGCACTAGCGGGAGTTCCTACAATGAG. Residues: CAGTSGSSYNE. The entire CDR3 protein reads CAGTSGSSYNEQFF. The full variable domain, in which reference TRBV5-4 and TRBJ2-1 provide the parts outside the CDR3, is ETGVTQSPTHLIKTRGQQVTLRCSSQSGHNTVSWYQQALGQGPQFIFQYYREEENGRGNFPPRFSGLQFPNYSSELNVNALELDDSALYLCAGTSGSSYNEQFFGPGTRLTVL.

There are many counts of this clone. The CDR3 extends 3 residues past the end of the read, so its final part is completed from the germline J gene. The V gene is TRBV20-1, the J gene TRBJ1-2; tentatively, D is TRBD1 (5 bases). CDR3 size: 15 residues. The germline gives CDR1 DFQATT, CDR2 SNEGSKA (reference sequence). The CDR3 DNA, read in part, is TGCAGTGCTAGAGGTCCGAGGGGAATAGTCAACGGC. This sequence encodes CSARGPRGIVNG. Given in full, the CDR3 is CSARGPRGIVNGYTF.

This clone has a count of ten or more. The sequenced fragment ends 3 residues before the CDR3 boundary, so the rest is inferred from the germline J gene. The V and J genes are TRBV20-1 and TRBJ1-5; 8 bases are shared with TRBD1. With 5 bases clipped from V and 1 base from J, the junction kept 10 bases outside the gene matches. The CDR3 is 16 amino acids. CDR1 is DFQATT, CDR2 SNEGSKA, per germline (reference sequence). This chain's CDR3 is CSAGISRGRSNQPQHF. The CDR3 bases that were read are TGCAGTGCTGGAATTAGCAGGGGGCGGAGCAATCAGCCC.

This clone was observed a handful of times. Coverage ceases 3 residues before the CDR3 finishes, and the germline J gene fills in the end. The J gene is TRBJ2-7, the V gene TRBV13; 7 bases agree with TRBD1. The CDR3 loop spans 16 amino acids. V shed 2 bases, J shed 5 bases, and the junction held 12 bases outside the gene matches. Germline V lookup: CDR1 PRHDT, CDR2 FYEKMQ (reference sequence). The DNA read from the CDR3 is TGTGCCAGCAGCTTAAACAGACGACAGGGTGGGGACGAG. It specifies CASSLNRRQGGDE. In full, the CDR3 is CASSLNRRQGGDEQYF.

This clone was counted many times. From the germline J gene comes the end of the CDR3, since the read stops 3 residues before it. This chain uses TRBV20-1 with TRBJ2-1, with 11 bases fitting TRBD2. The CDR3 sequence is 16 residues long. CDR1 is DFQATT, CDR2 SNEGSKA, per germline (reference sequence). After removal of 5 bases from V and 5 bases from J, the junction contained 11 bases not matched to a gene. The CDR3 loop reads CSARGLIAGGHNEQFF. CDR3 DNA, as far as it was read: TGCAGTGCTCGAGGACTGATAGCGGGGGGGCACAATGAG.

This clone was observed many times. Partial CDR3 DNA: TGTGCCAGCAGCGTAGGCTTAGGCAGGGGCACAGATACG. It translates to CASSVGLGRGTDT. The full-length CDR3 reads as CASSVGLGRGTDTQYF. J is TRBJ2-3 and V is TRBV9; possible D gene TRBD1, 5 bases. The CDR3 end falls 3 residues outside the read, so it is completed with the germline J gene. The V and J ends lost 0 bases and 1 base respectively, with 12 bases between them. The CDR3 sequence is 16 residues long. Germline values: CDR1 SGDLS, CDR2 YYNGEE.

This clone has at least ten counts. The read ends 3 residues shy of where the CDR3 ends; the end is completed using the germline J gene. This sequence joins TRBV5-1 and TRBJ2-7; 7 bases line up with TRBD1. From germline, CDR1 is SGHRS and CDR2 YFSETQ. The V segment lost 4 bases and the J segment 5 bases; nucleotides outside the gene matches: 12. This CDR3 has 15 residues. The CDR3 sequence: CASSLRQGLMHEQYF. Partial CDR3 DNA: TGCGCCAGCAGCCTTAGACAGGGATTGATGCACGAG. Combining the CDR3 with reference TRBV5-1 and TRBJ2-7 gives the whole variable domain KAGVTQTPRYLIKTRGQQVTLSCSPISGHRSVSWYQQTPGQGLQFLFEYFSETQRNKGNFPGRFSGRQFSNSRSEMNVSTLELGDSALYLCASSLRQGLMHEQYFGPGTRLTVT.

This clone appeared many times. Coverage ceases 3 residues before the CDR3 finishes, and the germline J gene fills in the end. Other nucleotide sequences from this sample produce the same CDR3. The rearrangement uses TRBV7-9 and TRBJ1-3, with D tentatively TRBD1 (6 bases). Germline CDR1 and CDR2: SEHNR and FQNEAQ (reference sequence). This CDR3 is built from 15 residues. The ends were cut back, 6 bases at V and 2 bases at J, with 14 bases in the middle. CDR3 DNA, as far as it was read: TGTGCCAGCAGTCTACAGGGATCCACTGGAAACACC. It codes for CASSLQGSTGNT. The whole CDR3 sequence is CASSLQGSTGNTIYF.

This clone was seen a handful of times. The CDR3 loop is CASTSHRGGSGNTIYF. The covered CDR3 bases are TGTGCCAGCACCTCGCACAGGGGCGGCTCTGGAAACACC. The genes are TRBV6-8 and TRBJ1-3; 7 bases map to TRBD1. The observed sequence ends 3 residues before the CDR3 terminus, with the missing tail filled in from the germline J gene. The CDR3 length is 16 residues. With 7 bases clipped from V and 0 bases from J, the junction kept 9 bases outside the gene matches. Looked up from germline, CDR1 is MNHGY and CDR2 is SAAAGT.

In its sample, this clone was seen many times. The CDR3 end is not reached by the read, which stops 3 residues before it; the germline J gene fills it in. This chain connects TRBV11-2 to TRBJ2-5; the D is unclear. Trimming stripped 1 base from V and 2 bases from J, with 11 bases between. This CDR3 is built from 15 residues. Germline V gene sequence: CDR1 SGHAT, CDR2 FQNNGV. Partial CDR3 DNA: TGTGCCAGCAGCTTAGTAGTTGCAGGTCAAGAGACC. Its protein product is CASSLVVAGQET. The full CDR3 reads CASSLVVAGQETQYF. Full variable domain (missing parts from reference TRBV11-2 and TRBJ2-5): EAGVAQSPRYKIIEKRQSVAFWCNPISGHATLYWYQQILGQGPKLLIQFQNNGVVDDSQLPKDRFSAERLKGVDSTLKIQPAKLEDSAVYLCASSLVVAGQETQYFGPGTRLLVL.

In its sample, this clone was seen a few times. Read data end 3 residues before the CDR3 end; the end is taken from the germline J gene. The genes are TRBV19 and TRBJ2-7; D may be TRBD2 (5 bases). There are 17 residues in the CDR3. Germline CDR1 reads LNHDA; CDR2 reads SQIVND (reference sequence). Trimming cost V 8 bases and J 5 bases, with 28 bases left between them. The part of the CDR3 DNA that was read is TGTGCCAGTCCCGACCAACCTGAGGACTTGTTTAAACACGAG. Translated: CASPDQPEDLFKHE. The CDR3 in its entirety is CASPDQPEDLFKHEQYF.

This clone was seen only a few times. The CDR3 end is not reached by the read, which stops 3 residues before it; the germline J gene fills it in. J is TRBJ1-1 and V is TRBV20-1, with D tentatively TRBD1 (5 bases). CDR1 DFQATT and CDR2 SNEGSKA come from the germline V gene (reference sequence). CDR3 size: 14 residues. V was trimmed by 5 bases and J by 4 bases, leaving 17 bases between them. The DNA read from the CDR3 is TGCAGTGCTGGCTCCGGACGTCAGGGCACTGAA. This codes for CSAGSGRQGTE. In full, the CDR3 reads CSAGSGRQGTEAFF.

This clone was counted a few times. The read falls 3 residues short of the CDR3 end, and the missing part is taken from the germline J gene. V is TRBV7-3 and J is TRBJ2-1; 10 bases map to TRBD2. J lost 3 bases, V lost 5 bases, and 7 bases had no gene match. The CDR3 extends over 16 amino acids. Germline CDR1 reads SGHTA; CDR2 reads FQGTGA. CDR3 loop: CASSLSGRISYNEQFF. The sequenced part of the CDR3 DNA is TGTGCCAGCAGCCTTAGCGGGAGGATAAGCTACAATGAG.

This clone was seen repeatedly, ten times or more. The read ends 3 residues early relative to the CDR3; the germline J gene fills the gap. The V gene is TRBV6-1, the J gene TRBJ1-5; D possibly corresponds to TRBD1 (5 bases). Germline V gene data show CDR1 as MNHNS and CDR2 as SASEGT. With 8 bases removed from V and 8 bases from J, the gap between germline ends came to 16 bases. CDR3 size: 13 residues. CDR3 region: CASRGWGWKPQHF. The DNA read from the CDR3 is TGTGCCAGCCGTGGATGGGGCTGGAAGCCC.

The table lists this clone with many counts. The DNA ends 3 residues before the CDR3 does, and the rest of the CDR3 is filled in from the germline J gene. The rearrangement links TRBV20-1 to TRBJ1-5, with D unresolved. This CDR3 has 14 amino acids. Trimming took off 5 bases at V and 1 base at J, with 12 bases between the two ends. The V gene's germline CDR1 is DFQATT and CDR2 SNEGSKA (reference sequence). Partial CDR3 DNA: TGCAGTGCTTTACGGGGAGCCAGCAATCAGCCC. Its protein product is CSALRGASNQP. The full CDR3 sequence reads CSALRGASNQPQHF.

This clone appeared many times. The CDR3 end lies 3 residues beyond the end of the read and is filled in from the germline J gene. This chain uses TRBV20-1 with TRBJ2-2; a possible D gene is TRBD1 (5 bases). Trimming took off 3 bases at V and 3 bases at J, with 11 bases between the two ends. Germline V gene lookup returns CDR1 DFQATT and CDR2 SNEGSKA (reference sequence). This CDR3 comprises 14 residues. The CDR3 bases that were read are TGCAGTGCTAGCTTAGACAGCTACACCGGGGAG. Its translation is CSASLDSYTGE. The full CDR3 protein reads CSASLDSYTGELFF.

This clone was detected ten times or more. The read halts 3 residues ahead of the CDR3 end, with the missing end drawn from the germline J gene. This sequence joins TRBV20-1 and TRBJ2-5, with D tentatively TRBD2 (6 bases). V was shortened by 5 bases and J by 1 base, with 17 bases between the two germline ends. CDR1 and CDR2 (germline): DFQATT, SNEGSKA (reference sequence). CDR3 length equals 15 residues. CDR3: CSARKSGGLQETQYF. The sequenced part of the CDR3 DNA is TGCAGTGCTCGAAAATCCGGGGGTCTCCAAGAGACC.

In its sample, this clone was seen many times. With the read ending 3 residues before the CDR3 end, the germline J gene is used to fill in that end. The V call is TRBV30, the J call TRBJ1-1; 7 positions match TRBD1. The CDR3 contains 13 residues. Germline CDR1 reads GTSNPN; CDR2 reads SVGIG (reference sequence). The CDR3 spells CAGTGTEVPEAFF. Partial CDR3 DNA: TGTGCGGGTACCGGGACAGAAGTACCTGAA.

A word on this clone: The read halts 3 residues ahead of the CDR3 end, with the missing end drawn from the germline J gene. V gene TRBV5-1 combines with J gene TRBJ2-5; D is possibly TRBD1 (5 bases). V lost 4 bases, J lost 4 bases, and 11 bases lay in between. This CDR3 has 13 residues. Germline CDR1 SGHRS, CDR2 YFSETQ. The CDR3 bases that were read are TGCGCCAGCAGCGTCTCAGGGTCAGAGACC. This codes for CASSVSGSET. The entire CDR3 protein is CASSVSGSETQYF.

This clone has at least ten counts. The read finishes 3 residues shy of the CDR3 end, and the germline J gene is used to complete it. This chain joins TRBV18 and TRBJ2-7; D is perhaps TRBD1 (5 bases). From germline, CDR1 is KGHSH and CDR2 LQKENI. Trimming pared 3 bases from V and 4 bases from J, leaving 7 bases between. The CDR3 runs 12 residues. Partial CDR3 DNA: TGTGCCAGCTCACCTGACAGATACGAG. Its translation: CASSPDRYE. The CDR3 reads in full as CASSPDRYEQYF.

This clone was seen many times. Read sequence stops 3 residues before the CDR3 end, and the germline J gene provides the missing end. The genes are TRBV20-1 and TRBJ2-5; 7 bases are shared with TRBD2. Germline V lookup: CDR1 DFQATT, CDR2 SNEGSKA (reference sequence). V was pared by 5 bases and J by 5 bases, with 11 bases of the junction left unmatched. The CDR3 has 14 residues. CDR3 DNA (partial): TGCAGTGCTCTTACCGGTGGGGGGGAGGAGACC. Translated, it gives CSALTGGGEET. The entire CDR3 sequence reads CSALTGGGEETQYF.

This clone was observed many times. With the read ending 3 residues before the CDR3 end, the germline J gene is used to fill in that end. The chain recombines TRBV2 with TRBJ2-1; 9 bases line up with TRBD2. This CDR3 is 15 amino acids long. The V gene's germline CDR1 is SNHLY and CDR2 FYNNEI. V trimming: 7 bases; J trimming: 4 bases; junction bases outside the gene matches: 8. The CDR3 bases that were read are TGTGCCAGCAAGGTAGCGGGAGCATCGTACAATGAG. Translated, it gives CASKVAGASYNE. The whole CDR3 protein is CASKVAGASYNEQFF.

In this sample, this clone turned up a few times. Read sequence stops 3 residues before the CDR3 end, and the germline J gene provides the missing end. The J gene is TRBJ2-7, the V gene TRBV5-1; possibly TRBD2 for D (6 bases). The ends were cut back, 4 bases at V and 3 bases at J, with 17 bases in the middle. The CDR3 length is 15 residues. CDR1 and CDR2 from the germline V gene are SGHRS and YFSETQ. CDR3 in amino acids: CASSDISGKHYEQYF. CDR3 bases read: TGCGCCAGCAGCGACATTAGCGGAAAACACTACGAG. The full variable domain, in which reference TRBV5-1 and TRBJ2-7 provide the parts outside the CDR3, is KAGVTQTPRYLIKTRGQQVTLSCSPISGHRSVSWYQQTPGQGLQFLFEYFSETQRNKGNFPGRFSGRQFSNSRSEMNVSTLELGDSALYLCASSDISGKHYEQYFGPGTRLTVT.

At least ten counts were recorded for this clone. The DNA read from the CDR3 is TGTGCCAGCTCACCACCGGGTAGCGGATACACAGATACG. It specifies CASSPPGSGYTDT. The full CDR3 protein reads CASSPPGSGYTDTQYF. This rearrangement joins TRBV18 to TRBJ2-3; possible D gene TRBD2, 6 bases. The observed sequence ends 3 residues before the CDR3 terminus, with the missing tail filled in from the germline J gene. This CDR3 spans 16 amino acids. V was pared by 0 bases and J by 2 bases, with 12 bases between. CDR1 is KGHSH and CDR2 is LQKENI in the germline V gene.